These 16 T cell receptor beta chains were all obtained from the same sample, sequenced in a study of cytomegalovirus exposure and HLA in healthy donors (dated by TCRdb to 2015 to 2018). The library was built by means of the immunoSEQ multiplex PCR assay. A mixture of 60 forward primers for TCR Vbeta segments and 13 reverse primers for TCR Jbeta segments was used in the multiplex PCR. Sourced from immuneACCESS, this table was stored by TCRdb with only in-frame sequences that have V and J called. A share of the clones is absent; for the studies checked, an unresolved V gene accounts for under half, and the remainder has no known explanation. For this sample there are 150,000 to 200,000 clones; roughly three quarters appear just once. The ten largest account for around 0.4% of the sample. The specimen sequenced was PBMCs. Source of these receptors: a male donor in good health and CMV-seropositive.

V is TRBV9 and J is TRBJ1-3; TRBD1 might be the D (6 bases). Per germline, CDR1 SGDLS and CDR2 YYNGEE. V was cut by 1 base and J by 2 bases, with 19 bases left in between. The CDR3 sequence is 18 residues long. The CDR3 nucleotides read TGTGCCAGCAGCGTATCTCACATACAGGGAGGGACTGGAAACACCATATATTTT. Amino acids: CASSVSHIQGGTGNTIYF.

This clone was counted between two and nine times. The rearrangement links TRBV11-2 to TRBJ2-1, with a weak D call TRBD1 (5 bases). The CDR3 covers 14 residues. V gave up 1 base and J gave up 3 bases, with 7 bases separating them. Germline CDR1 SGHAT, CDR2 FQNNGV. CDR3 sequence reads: CASSLVRGYNEQFF. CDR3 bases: TGTGCCAGCAGCTTAGTAAGGGGCTACAATGAGCAGTTCTTC.

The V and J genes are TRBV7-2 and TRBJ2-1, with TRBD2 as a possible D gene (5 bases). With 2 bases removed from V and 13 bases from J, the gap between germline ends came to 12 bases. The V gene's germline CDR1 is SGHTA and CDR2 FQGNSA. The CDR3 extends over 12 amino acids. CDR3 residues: CASSLHGERQFF. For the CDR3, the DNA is TGTGCCAGCAGCTTACATGGGGAGCGTCAGTTCTTC.

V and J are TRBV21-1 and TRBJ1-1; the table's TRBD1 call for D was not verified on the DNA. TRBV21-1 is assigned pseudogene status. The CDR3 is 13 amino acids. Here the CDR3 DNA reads TGTGCCAGCAGCACGTCGACAGGGCTCCGAGCTTTCTTT. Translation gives CASSTSTGLRAFF.

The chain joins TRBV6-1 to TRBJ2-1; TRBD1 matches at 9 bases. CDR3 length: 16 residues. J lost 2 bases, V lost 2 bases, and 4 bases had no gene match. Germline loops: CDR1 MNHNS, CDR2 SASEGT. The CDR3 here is CASSETGTGTYNEQFF. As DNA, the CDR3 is TGTGCCAGCAGTGAAACCGGGACAGGGACCTACAATGAGCAGTTCTTC.

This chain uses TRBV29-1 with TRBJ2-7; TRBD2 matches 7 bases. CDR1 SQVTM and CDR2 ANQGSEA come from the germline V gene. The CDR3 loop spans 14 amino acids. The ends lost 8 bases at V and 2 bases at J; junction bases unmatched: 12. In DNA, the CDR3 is TGCAGCTGTCTGGGGCTAGCGGAGACCTACGAGCAGTACTTC. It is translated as CSCLGLAETYEQYF.

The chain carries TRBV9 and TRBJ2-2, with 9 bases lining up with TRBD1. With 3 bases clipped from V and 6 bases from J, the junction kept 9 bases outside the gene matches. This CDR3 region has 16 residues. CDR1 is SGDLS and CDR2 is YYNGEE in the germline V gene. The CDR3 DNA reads TGTGCCAGCAGCGCGGTGGGGACAGGGATCGCCGGGGAGCTGTTTTTT. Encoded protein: CASSAVGTGIAGELFF.

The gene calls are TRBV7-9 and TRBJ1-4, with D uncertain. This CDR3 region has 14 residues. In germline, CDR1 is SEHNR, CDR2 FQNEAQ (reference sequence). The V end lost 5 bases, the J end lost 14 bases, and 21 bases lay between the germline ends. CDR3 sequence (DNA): TGTGCCAGCAGCCCAGCGCTCGGTGTCGGACTCCTGTTTTTT. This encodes CASSPALGVGLLFF.

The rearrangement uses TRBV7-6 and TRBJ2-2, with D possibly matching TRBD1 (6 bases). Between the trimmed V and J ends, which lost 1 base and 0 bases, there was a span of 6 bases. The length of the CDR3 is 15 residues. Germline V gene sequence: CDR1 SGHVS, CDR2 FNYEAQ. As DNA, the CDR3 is TGTGCCAGCAGCTTAGGACAGGCGAACACCGGGGAGCTGTTTTTT. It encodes CASSLGQANTGELFF. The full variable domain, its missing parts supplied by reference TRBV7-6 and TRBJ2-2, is GAGVSQSPRYKVTKRGQDVALRCDPISGHVSLYWYRQALGQGPEFLTYFNYEAQQDKSGLPNDRFSAERPEGSISTLTIQRTEQRDSAMYRCASSLGQANTGELFFGEGSRLTVL.

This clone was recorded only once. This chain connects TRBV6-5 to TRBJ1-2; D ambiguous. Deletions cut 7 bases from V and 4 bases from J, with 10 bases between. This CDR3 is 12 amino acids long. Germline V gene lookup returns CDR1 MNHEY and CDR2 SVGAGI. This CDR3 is CASKSLLYGYTF. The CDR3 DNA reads TGTGCCAGCAAAAGCCTTCTCTATGGCTACACCTTC.

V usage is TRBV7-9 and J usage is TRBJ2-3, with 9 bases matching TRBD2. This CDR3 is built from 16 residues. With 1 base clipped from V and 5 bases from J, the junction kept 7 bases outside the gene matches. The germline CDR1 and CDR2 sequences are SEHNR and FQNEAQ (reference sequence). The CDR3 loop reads CASSLVGGGAEDTQYF. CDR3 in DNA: TGTGCCAGCAGCTTAGTAGGCGGGGGGGCGGAAGATACGCAGTATTTT. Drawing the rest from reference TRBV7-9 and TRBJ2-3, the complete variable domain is DTGVSQNPRHKITKRGQNVTFRCDPISEHNRLYWYRQTLGQGPEFLTYFQNEAQLEKSRLLSDRFSAERPKGSFSTLEIQRTEQGDSAMYLCASSLVGGGAEDTQYFGPGTRLTVL.

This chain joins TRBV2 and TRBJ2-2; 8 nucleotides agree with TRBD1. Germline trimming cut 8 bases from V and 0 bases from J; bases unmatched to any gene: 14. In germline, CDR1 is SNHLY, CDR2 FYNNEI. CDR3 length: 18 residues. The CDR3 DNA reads TGTGCCAGCGTGGGGGTCCGGACAGGGATTTCGAACACCGGGGAGCTGTTTTTT. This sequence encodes CASVGVRTGISNTGELFF. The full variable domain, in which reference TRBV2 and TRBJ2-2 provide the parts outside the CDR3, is EPEVTQTPSHQVTQMGQEVILRCVPISNHLYFYWYRQILGQKVEFLVSFYNNEISEKSEIFDDQFSVERPDGSNFTLKIRSTKLEDSAMYFCASVGVRTGISNTGELFFGEGSRLTVL.

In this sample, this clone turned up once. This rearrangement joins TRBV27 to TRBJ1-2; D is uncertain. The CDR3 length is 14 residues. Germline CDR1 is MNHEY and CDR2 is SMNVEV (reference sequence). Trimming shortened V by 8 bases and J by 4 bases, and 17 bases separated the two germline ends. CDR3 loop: CASANLDSAYGYTF. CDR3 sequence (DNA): TGTGCCAGCGCCAACCTTGACTCCGCCTATGGCTACACCTTC.

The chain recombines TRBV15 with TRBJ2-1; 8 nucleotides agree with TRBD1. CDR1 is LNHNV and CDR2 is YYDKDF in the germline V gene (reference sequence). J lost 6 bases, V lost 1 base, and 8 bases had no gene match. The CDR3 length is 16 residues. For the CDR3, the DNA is TGTGCCACCAGCAGAGTAGACAGGGGCAGAGGCAATGAGCAGTTCTTC. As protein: CATSRVDRGRGNEQFF.

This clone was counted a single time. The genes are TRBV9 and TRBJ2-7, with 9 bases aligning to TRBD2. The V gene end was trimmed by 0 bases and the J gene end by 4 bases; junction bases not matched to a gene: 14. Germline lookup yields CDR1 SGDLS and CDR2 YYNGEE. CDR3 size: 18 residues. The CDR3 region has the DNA TGTGCCAGCAGCGTAGGGACGCCCTATAGCGGGAGTACTTACGAGCAGTACTTC. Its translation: CASSVGTPYSGSTYEQYF.

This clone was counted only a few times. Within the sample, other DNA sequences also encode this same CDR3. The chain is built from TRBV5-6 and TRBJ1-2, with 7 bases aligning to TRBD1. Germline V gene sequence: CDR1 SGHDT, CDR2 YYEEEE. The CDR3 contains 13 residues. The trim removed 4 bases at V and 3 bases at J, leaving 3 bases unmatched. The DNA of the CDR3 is TGTGCCAGCAGCCTAGACAGGGACTATGGCTACACCTTC. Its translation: CASSLDRDYGYTF.